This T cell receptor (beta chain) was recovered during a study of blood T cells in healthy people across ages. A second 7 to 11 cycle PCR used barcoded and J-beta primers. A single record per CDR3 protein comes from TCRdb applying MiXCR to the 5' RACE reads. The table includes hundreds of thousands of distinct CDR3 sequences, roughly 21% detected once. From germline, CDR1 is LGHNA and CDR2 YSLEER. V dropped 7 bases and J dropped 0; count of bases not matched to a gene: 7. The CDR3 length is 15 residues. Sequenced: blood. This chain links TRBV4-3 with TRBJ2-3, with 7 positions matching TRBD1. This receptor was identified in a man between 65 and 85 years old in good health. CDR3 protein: CASTIEGASTDTQYF. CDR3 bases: TGCGCCAGCACGATTGAGGGGGCCAGCACAGATACGCAGTATTTT.